This T cell receptor (beta chain) was sequenced for a study of cytomegalovirus exposure and HLA in healthy donors (dated by TCRdb to the late 2010s). About the investigation overall: In an earlier analysis of about 560 of the donors, 250 to 350 Gb of sequence data and approximately 120 million unique TCR beta sequences from some 170 million T cells were reported. Roughly 300 gigabases of sequencing data and tens of millions of unique TCR sequences were included in an early release covering under 650 HLA-typed donors. The genetic ancestry cluster associated with self-reported Caucasian donors included 81% of the roughly 400 genotyped donors. The aim of the study was to test whether cataloging public T cell receptors could identify signatures of past pathogen exposure. The study profiled the T cell repertoires of some 610 subjects by immunosequencing and related them to cytomegalovirus serostatus. In addition to the first cohort of approximately 670 subjects, a separate validation cohort of under 150 different subjects was used. The study combined high-throughput TCR immunosequencing, statistical association of individual TCRs with disease status, and machine learning to predict cytomegalovirus infection status. A later analysis re-analyzed previously published TCR beta repertoires from approximately 700 donors and added high-resolution HLA genotyping to study TCR occurrence patterns. In the later analysis, no new phenotypic data were used to find candidate immune exposures; instead, reliance was placed on TCR beta sequences and their occurrence across donors. An earlier analysis of some 500 of the donors used high-throughput TCR beta sequencing to judge whether each TCR beta V gene segment behaved as functional or pseudogenic. Alongside the repertoire data, information on donor age, sex, ethnicity and CMV serostatus was compiled. In a later genetic analysis, genome-wide SNP genotypes for about 55% of the roughly 700 donors were used, and that subset was treated as a discovery cohort. All discovery cohort repertoires had been generated on a single sequencing platform. Both class I and class II loci were covered by HLA typing, at four-digit resolution. The number of typed donors differed by locus: roughly 629-630 for A, B, C, DRB1 and DQB1; approximately 520 for DQA1; 606 for DPA1; and around 470 for DPB1. Because of strong linkage in the cohort, four or five DR-DQ haplotypes were treated as single units for association and clustering. Across approximately 400 genotyped donors of the cohort, an average of about 250,000 unique TCR beta nucleotide sequences per donor were sequenced, and around 20% of those sequences were non-productive. The full study reports these points: A further reported finding was that TCR beta sequences accurately predicted the HLA-A and HLA-B alleles for most subjects in the first cohort. V-gene and J-gene trimming of TCR beta chains was associated with a missense DCLRE1C variant in a later genetic analysis, and the association was replicated in an independent cohort. At a false discovery rate of 0.05, a later analysis linked 16,000 or so TCR beta sequences to specific HLA alleles. Correlated functional status among segregating V segments might be attributable to linkage disequilibrium, but an unknown experimental factor could not be ruled out. Broadly in line with IMGT annotations, most TCR beta V segments showed up in productive rearrangements about 87% or about 30% of the time in an earlier analysis of several hundred of the donors. Compared with the roughly 700-donor mean, donors in an Asian-associated ancestry cluster had fewer N-insertions in productive TCRs, according to a later genetic analysis. In vitro tests confirmed that a few of the cytomegalovirus-associated TCR beta chains recognize cytomegalovirus antigens. The presence/absence analyses assumed that sequencing depth was roughly uniform across donors, and that assumption may not be true. Only TCR beta chains were sequenced in this cohort, and the absence of alpha or paired-chain data limited detectable features. A later analysis found that most CMV-associated TCR beta chains appeared HLA-restricted, with HLA associations seemingly driven largely by CMV exposure. For the cohort, immune exposure information was limited to CMV serostatus. Some IMGT-functional V segments, including TRBV6-2 and TRBV6-3, could not be told apart with the 87-base-pair reads, so those segments were excluded. It was suggested by the authors that the approach could potentially be generalized to other disease states and immunological phenotypes. In a later analysis, HLA-associated TCR beta chains showed more clonal expansion and lower generation probabilities than non-associated chains that were equally common. A group of highly shared sequence variants was considered likely to be a technical artifact of the sequencing pipeline. A later analysis found that TCR association rates varied across HLA loci, with DRB1 alleles showing the most associated TCRs and HLA-C alleles the fewest. Most TCR sequences were observed very rarely across donors, whereas some public TCRs were present in many individuals. HLA typing was unavailable for some donors at each locus, so association tests used only the typed subset. In a later analysis, several top co-occurrence clusters were reported to appear linked to parvovirus B19, influenza, CMV and Epstein-Barr virus. The earlier analysis of 587 of the donors excluded seventeen rarely observed V segments, including chromosome 9 orphons, because counts were too low. Cytomegalovirus status was reported to be diagnosed by the classifier with high specificity and sensitivity in both the original and validation cohorts. The study gave a list of 150 to 200 TCR beta chains associated with cytomegalovirus. Strong co-occurrence of HLA alleles, especially DR and DQ, made assigning TCR associations to individual alleles difficult.

The method was the immunoSEQ multiplex PCR assay. A mixture of 60 forward primers for TCR Vbeta segments and 13 reverse primers for TCR Jbeta segments was used in the multiplex PCR. The CDR3 region of rearranged TCR beta genes was amplified from genomic DNA with a multiplex PCR assay. The amplified TCR beta libraries were sequenced on the Illumina HiSeq System as 87-base-pair reads. As for the original processing: A later analysis counted approximately 84 million unique TCR beta chains across the roughly 700 repertoires, and some 11 million of these chains were shared by at least two donors. A nearest-neighbor algorithm error-corrected the raw reads and collapsed the reads into unique sequences, merging closely related sequences to remove PCR and sequencing errors. V, D and J gene segments were assigned by aligning CDR3 sequences to IMGT reference sequences. For a sequence to be retained, at least a six-nucleotide match to both a V gene segment and a J gene segment was required. Rearrangements were called productive when the CDR3 lacked stop codons and stayed in frame with V and J; all others were non-productive. Following IMGT convention, CDR3 was defined as the stretch from the second conserved V-encoded cysteine to the conserved J-encoded phenylalanine. In an earlier analysis of roughly 610 of the donors, sequences lacking an unambiguous match to a single V gene segment were excluded. An earlier analysis of some 610 of the donors called V segments functional above 56.7% productive rearrangements and segregating when the between-donor standard deviation exceeded 5%. A statistical classification framework was built to diagnose cytomegalovirus status from the catalog of TCR beta chain sequences. In a later analysis, TCR nucleotide sequences were compared against IMGT/GENE-DB human TR gene sequences so that V and J genes could be assigned. A later analysis assigned CDR3 sequences and most-parsimonious VDJ recombination scenarios with the TCRdist pipeline. In a later analysis, each TCR beta chain was defined by its CDR3 amino acid sequence together with its V-gene family, and reads lacking a unique V-gene family were excluded. A later analysis removed several hundred highly shared, low-generation-probability nucleotide sequences to deal with suspected cross-contamination and a sequencing artifact. In a later analysis, a clonal expansion index for each public chain was calculated from normalized within-repertoire ranks of inferred template counts. In a later analysis, generation probabilities were computed with a VDJ recombination model fitted to out-of-frame rearrangements, and the resulting probabilities were checked against IGoR. A later analysis scored TCR-TCR, TCR-HLA and TCR-CMV co-occurrence with hypergeometric tests, applying a repertoire-size bias correction to TCR pairs. A later analysis estimated false discovery rates by permuting HLA or CMV assignments 20 times. A later analysis grouped co-occurring TCRs with DBSCAN, adding TCRdist sequence similarity when clustering within HLA-allele-positive subsets. For co-occurrence clustering, repertoires with fewer than 30,000 or more than 120,000 public chains were excluded, along with roughly 5 repertoires with anomalous nucleotide sharing. The clones in this table, taken by TCRdb from immuneACCESS, are in-frame only. Not every clone is retained; where verified, under half of the shortfall comes from an unresolved V gene, and the cause of the rest is unknown. Clone size and the V and J calls come from that table; the DNA yielded D and trimming. The sample table lists fewer than 150,000 clones, 70% of them with a count of one. Clones ranked in the top ten supply 1.6% of the sample.

The germline V gene (reference sequence) sets CDR1 to LNHDA and CDR2 to SQIVND. The germline V end is reduced by 4 bases and the J end by 5 bases; junction bases left unmatched: 10. Counted from cysteine to phenylalanine, this CDR3 has 16 amino acids. The kept DNA is CDR3 alone, 48 bases in frame from the first base. On this clone: The antigen it recognizes is unknown. No qualities accompany the bases; no much larger clone lies one base away.

The cohort consisted of fewer than 700 healthy bone marrow donors. At the time of sampling, all cohort members were nominally healthy, though unrecorded immune exposures were likely present. The donor tested CMV seronegative and was one of the 352 seronegative cohort members. A peripheral blood sample was provided by each donor, and peripheral blood mononuclear cells were used for TCR beta sequencing. Genomic DNA was extracted from the blood cell samples with the Qiagen DNeasy Blood Extraction Kit. The origin of this receptor is a woman aged 25 to 39 in good health and CMV-seronegative. The specimen sequenced was PBMCs. The chain joins TRBV19 to TRBJ1-2, with 10 junctional bases fitting TRBD1. CDR3 sequence: CASSTRPGDRGYGYTF. The sequenced DNA: TGTGCCAGTAGTACGAGACCAGGGGACAGGGGTTATGGCTACACCTTC.